The rows below give T cell receptor beta chains drawn from one sample of a study of T-cell reconstitution after alpha-beta-depleted transplantation in children. TCRdb itself ran the PCR reads through MiXCR, one entry per CDR3 protein. The table lists 700,000 to 850,000 distinct CDR3 sequences, under 20% of them singletons. The sequencing here drew on PBMCs, mostly from graft donor cells, taken 360 days after TCRalphabeta/CD19-depleted stem cell transplant. These receptors were taken from a male patient younger than 18 who had a stem cell transplant for acute lymphoblastic leukemia, so the T cells may come from the graft donor. Both conserved end residues are part of each CDR3. A D gene is named only where the DNA matches it firmly. Clone size is given for some rows only: seen once, a few or many times, or a class if the clone is expanded.

D	size	V	J	DNA	CDR3
-	few	TRBV3-1	TRBJ1-2	TGTGCCAGCAGCCTATTAGGGCCCTATGGCTACACCTTC	CASSLLGPYGYTF
TRBD1	-	TRBV6-5	TRBJ2-1	TGTGCCAGCAGTTCGCACCGGGACAGGGGCAATGAGCAGTTCTTC	CASSSHRDRGNEQFF
-	many	TRBV7-9	TRBJ2-7	TGTGCCAGCAGCTTAGTTCAGCAGGGCTACGAGCAGTACTTC	CASSLVQQGYEQYF
-	many	TRBV15	TRBJ1-4	TGTGCCACCAGCAGAGGAGGGGCGACAGTTAATGAAAAACTGTTTTTT	CATSRGGATVNEKLFF
-	many	TRBV27	TRBJ2-1	TGTGCCAGCAGTTTATGGCATGACCGCTACAATGAGCAGTTCTTC	CASSLWHDRYNEQFF
TRBD2	-	TRBV20-1	TRBJ2-3	TGCAGTGCTAGAGGGACTAGCGGCCGGGAAAATACGCAGTATTTT	CSARGTSGRENTQYF
TRBD2	few	TRBV7-3	TRBJ2-2	TGTGCCAGCACAAATATGGGACTAGCGGGGAACACCGGGGAGCTGTTTTTT	CASTNMGLAGNTGELFF
TRBD2	-	TRBV29-1	TRBJ2-3	TGCAGCCTCGCGGTCGGCGGGGGTTGGAAAGGAGATACGCAGTATTTT	CSLAVGGGWKGDTQYF
TRBD2	-	TRBV3-1	TRBJ2-6	TGTGCCAGCAAACTAGCGGGAGCCCCCTCTGGGGCCAACGTCCTGACTTTC	CASKLAGAPSGANVLTF
-	few	TRBV24-1	TRBJ2-2	TGTGCCACCGTGGGGGGGCCGAACACCGGGGAGCTGTTTTTT	CATVGGPNTGELFF
-	-	TRBV5-1	TRBJ2-3	TGCGCCAGCACCAGGATCTCTAGCACAGATACGCAGTATTTT	CASTRISSTDTQYF
-	few	TRBV5-1	TRBJ2-2	TGCGCCAGCAGCCCGAAAGTCACCGGGGAGCTGTTTTTT	CASSPKVTGELFF
-	many	TRBV5-6	TRBJ1-5	TGTGCCAGCAGCTTGGCAGAGTATAGCAATCAGCCCCAGCATTTT	CASSLAEYSNQPQHF
TRBD1	few	TRBV2	TRBJ1-2	TGTGCCAGCGTCAGGGACAGGGAAGTTGGCTATGGCTACACCTTC	CASVRDREVGYGYTF
-	-	TRBV20-1	TRBJ2-3	TGCAGTGCTGGTGGGCGCCCAGATACGCAGTATTTT	CSAGGRPDTQYF
-	-	TRBV25-1	TRBJ2-7	TGTGCCAGCAGTGACCAGCTACGAGAGCAGTACTTC	CASSDQLREQYF
-	few	TRBV7-6	TRBJ2-7	TGTGCCAGCAGCCCGATCCTAGACAGCTACGAGCAGTACTTC	CASSPILDSYEQYF
TRBD2	-	TRBV20-1	TRBJ2-2	TGCAGTGCTAGAGATTGGACTAGCGGCTACACCGGGGAGCTGTTTTTT	CSARDWTSGYTGELFF
-	few	TRBV19	TRBJ2-7	TGTGCCAGTAGTATTCTGGGGTCCTCCTACGAGCAGTACTTC	CASSILGSSYEQYF
-	few	TRBV29-1	TRBJ1-1	TGCAGCGTTGAAGGGAAAATGAACACTGAAGCTTTCTTT	CSVEGKMNTEAFF
-	-	TRBV23-1	TRBJ2-5	TGCGCCAGCAGTCAATCATCCCCCAGGGGCCTCCAAGAGACCCAGTACTTC	CASSQSSPRGLQETQYF
-	-	TRBV19	TRBJ2-5	TGTGCCAGTAGTATCGCCGACAGTCAAGAGACCCAGTACTTC	CASSIADSQETQYF
-	-	TRBV27	TRBJ2-7	TGTGCCAGCAGTATCGGGCCCATGGGCTCCTACGAGCAGTACTTC	CASSIGPMGSYEQYF
TRBD1	few	TRBV12-3/TRBV12-4	TRBJ1-5	TGTGCCAGCACCGCGACAGGGCGAAACAATCAGCCCCAGCATTTT	CASTATGRNNQPQHF
-	-	TRBV7-9	TRBJ1-1	TGTGCCAGCAGCTTCCCGACAGCCATGAACACTGAAGCTTTCTTT	CASSFPTAMNTEAFF
-	many	TRBV29-1	TRBJ1-4	TGCAGCGTTGGAGATGAAAAACTGTTTTTT	CSVGDEKLFF
-	-	TRBV7-3	TRBJ2-1	TGTGCCAGCAGCTTAAGCCTGGGGGTTGAGCAGTTCTTC	CASSLSLGVEQFF
TRBD2	few	TRBV11-2	TRBJ2-3	TGTGCCAGCAGCGCACTAGCGGTTAAGAGCACAGATACGCAGTATTTT	CASSALAVKSTDTQYF
-	many	TRBV10-3	TRBJ2-2	TGTGCCATCATGGGGACTTCGAACACCGGGGAGCTGTTTTTT	CAIMGTSNTGELFF
TRBD1	-	TRBV20-1	TRBJ2-7	TGCAGTGCCCGTGACAGGGCCTTTTCCTACGAGCAGTACTTC	CSARDRAFSYEQYF
-	many	TRBV20-1	TRBJ1-1	TGCAGTGGCCATCGGGGAACTGAAGCTTTCTTT	CSGHRGTEAFF
-	-	TRBV6-2/TRBV6-3	TRBJ2-1	TGTGCCAGCAGTTTGGTGGGAGTCGGAGGCAATGAGCAGTTCTTC	CASSLVGVGGNEQFF
-	-	TRBV7-9	TRBJ2-1	TGTGCCAGCAGCTTAGTTCCGAGGTGGGGCAGTACACATGAGCAGTTCTTC	CASSLVPRWGSTHEQFF
-	-	TRBV27	TRBJ2-1	TGTGCCAGCAGTTCCGACTACCTCGAGCAGTTCTTC	CASSSDYLEQFF